This record looks at one TCR beta chain sequence and its context. The record originates from a study of T cells in tumors after PD-1 blockade. Whole-study context: Excluded were patients with checkpoint blockade, immunosuppressants, or radiotherapy or other anti-cancer therapy within 4 weeks.

Clones were sequenced by immunoSEQ multiplex PCR, and TCRdb holds only the in-frame ones, with some missing. The sample gives approximately 63,000 clones, 74% of which show up once; 4.7% is in the top ten. Germline V gene lookup returns CDR1 DFQATT and CDR2 SNEGSKA (reference sequence). This CDR3 comprises 11 residues. V lost 1 base and J lost 5, with 5 bases in between. The sequence was collected from a human donor with basal cell carcinoma. The chain uses TRBV20-1 and TRBJ1-2; D unresolved. This specimen consisted of PBMCs, obtained after anti-PD-1 treatment. The CDR3 loop is CSARVGYGYTF. The CDR3, as DNA: TGCAGTGCTAGAGTAGGGTATGGCTACACCTTC.